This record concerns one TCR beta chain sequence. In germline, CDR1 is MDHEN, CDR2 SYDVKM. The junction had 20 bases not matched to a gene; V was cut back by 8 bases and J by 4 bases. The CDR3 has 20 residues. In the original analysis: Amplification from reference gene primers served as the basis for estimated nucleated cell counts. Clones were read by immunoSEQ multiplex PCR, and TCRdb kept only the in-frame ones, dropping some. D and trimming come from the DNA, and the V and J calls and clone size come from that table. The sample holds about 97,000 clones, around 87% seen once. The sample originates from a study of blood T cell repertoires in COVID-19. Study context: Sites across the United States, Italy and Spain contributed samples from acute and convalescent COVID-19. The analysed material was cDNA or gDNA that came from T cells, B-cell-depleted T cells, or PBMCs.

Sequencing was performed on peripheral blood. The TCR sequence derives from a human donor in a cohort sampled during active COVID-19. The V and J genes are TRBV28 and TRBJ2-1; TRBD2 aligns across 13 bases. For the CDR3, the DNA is TGTGCCAGCCCCCCCTCTCAAGGACTAGCGGGAGTAGACGTTTACAATGAGCAGTTCTTC. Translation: CASPPSQGLAGVDVYNEQFF.